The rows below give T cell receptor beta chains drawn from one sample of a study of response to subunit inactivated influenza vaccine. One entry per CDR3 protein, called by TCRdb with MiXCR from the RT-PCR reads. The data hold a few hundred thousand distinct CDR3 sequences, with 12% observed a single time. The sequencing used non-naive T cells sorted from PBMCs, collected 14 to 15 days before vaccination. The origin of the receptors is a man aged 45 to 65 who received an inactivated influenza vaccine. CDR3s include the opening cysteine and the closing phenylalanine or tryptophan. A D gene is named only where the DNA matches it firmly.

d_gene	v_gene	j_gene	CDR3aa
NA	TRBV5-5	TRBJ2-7	CASSFSGSEQYF
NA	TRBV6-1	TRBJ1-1	CATFGASGHPEAFF
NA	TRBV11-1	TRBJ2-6	CASSSYERGSGANVLTF
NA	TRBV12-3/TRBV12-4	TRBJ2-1	CASSTSSGVSYNEQFF
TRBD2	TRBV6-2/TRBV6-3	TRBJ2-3	CASSSLAGAGDTQYF
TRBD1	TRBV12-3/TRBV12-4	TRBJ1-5	CASRRDRASNQPQHF
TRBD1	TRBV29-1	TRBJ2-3	CSVTTTGGLDTQYF
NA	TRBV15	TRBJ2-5	CATSKEQGRETQYF
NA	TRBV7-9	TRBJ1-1	CASSAIDGMNTEAFF
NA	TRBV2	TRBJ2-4	CASSAPRDLAKNIQYF
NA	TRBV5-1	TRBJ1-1	CASSLGARVFF
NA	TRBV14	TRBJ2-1	CASSPPGTLNEQFF
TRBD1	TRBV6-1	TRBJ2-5	CASRRHRGAQETQYF
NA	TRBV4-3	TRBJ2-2	CASSQDWLVTGELFF
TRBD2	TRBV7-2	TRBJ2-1	CASSYYGTSDEQFF
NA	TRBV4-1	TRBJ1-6	CASSPLMGLNNSPLHF
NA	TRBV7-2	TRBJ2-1	CASSPKGTVYNEQFF
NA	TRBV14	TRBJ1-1	CASSHKGRDSQAFF
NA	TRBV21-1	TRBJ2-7	CASRDGGQLTYEQYF
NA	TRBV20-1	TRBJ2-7	CSARGNWEQYF
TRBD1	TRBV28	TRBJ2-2	CASSLRQGNTGELFF
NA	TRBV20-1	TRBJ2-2	CSAAHERSGGELFF
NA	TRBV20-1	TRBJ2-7	CSVRQQSSYEQYF
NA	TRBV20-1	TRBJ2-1	CSARDFGRDNEQFF
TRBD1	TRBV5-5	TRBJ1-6	CASSLNRGKGSPLHF
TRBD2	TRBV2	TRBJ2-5	CASSGKAGGRQETQYF
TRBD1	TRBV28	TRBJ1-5	CASDYTNRGHQPQHF
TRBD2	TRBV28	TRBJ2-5	CASSFYASGRETQYF
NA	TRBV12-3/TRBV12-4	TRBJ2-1	CASSFQPAREQFF
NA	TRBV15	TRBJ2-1	CATSPRDPLSYNEQFF
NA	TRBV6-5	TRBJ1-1	CASSYSKRNTEAFF
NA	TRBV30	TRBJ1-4	CAWRDPGGDNEKLFF
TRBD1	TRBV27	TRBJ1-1	CASGPWDRQNTEAFF
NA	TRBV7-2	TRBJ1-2	CASSLNQGLAGYTF
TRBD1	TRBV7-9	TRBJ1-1	CASSAGQRNTEAFF
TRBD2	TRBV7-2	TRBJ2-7	CASSLYLAGGIYEQYF